This T cell receptor (beta chain) is drawn from a study of T cell repertoires in cytomegalovirus infection. Study summary: Public TCR beta signatures marked donors with CMV infection and the matching HLA.

This clonotype came up many times. Its specificity is unknown. Trimming pared 8 bases from V and 5 bases from J, leaving 15 bases between. CDR1 and CDR2 from the germline V gene are LNHDA and SQIVND (reference sequence). The CDR3 covers 13 residues. One entry per CDR3 protein, called by TCRdb with MiXCR from the reads. The sample holds more than 200,000 distinct CDR3 sequences, around 9% seen once. Study-level results: Cumulated frequencies of public TCR beta families served to identify carriers of CMV plus the relevant HLA. There were HLA-C-restricted CMV-specific TCR beta clonotypes dominating the ex vivo response.

This chain links TRBV19 with TRBJ1-1, with no clear D. The sequencing input was PBMCs. This receptor was identified in a human donor in good health (CMV status not recorded). Some clones in this sample may be carry-over from other donors' samples. The CDR3 loop reads CASRYAGMTEAFF. The CDR3 bases are TGTGCCAGTCGGTACGCGGGAATGACTGAAGCTTTCTTT.